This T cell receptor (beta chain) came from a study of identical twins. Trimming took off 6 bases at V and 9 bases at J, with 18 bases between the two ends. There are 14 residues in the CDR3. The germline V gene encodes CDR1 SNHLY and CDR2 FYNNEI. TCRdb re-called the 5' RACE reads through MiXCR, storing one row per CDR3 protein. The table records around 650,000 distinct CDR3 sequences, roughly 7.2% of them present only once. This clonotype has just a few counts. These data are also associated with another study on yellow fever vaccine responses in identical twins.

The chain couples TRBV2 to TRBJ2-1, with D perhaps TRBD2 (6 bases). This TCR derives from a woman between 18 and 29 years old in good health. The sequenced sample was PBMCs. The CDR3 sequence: CASSLAESFGEQFF. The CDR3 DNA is TGTGCCAGCAGCTTAGCGGAATCTTTTGGTGAGCAGTTCTTC.